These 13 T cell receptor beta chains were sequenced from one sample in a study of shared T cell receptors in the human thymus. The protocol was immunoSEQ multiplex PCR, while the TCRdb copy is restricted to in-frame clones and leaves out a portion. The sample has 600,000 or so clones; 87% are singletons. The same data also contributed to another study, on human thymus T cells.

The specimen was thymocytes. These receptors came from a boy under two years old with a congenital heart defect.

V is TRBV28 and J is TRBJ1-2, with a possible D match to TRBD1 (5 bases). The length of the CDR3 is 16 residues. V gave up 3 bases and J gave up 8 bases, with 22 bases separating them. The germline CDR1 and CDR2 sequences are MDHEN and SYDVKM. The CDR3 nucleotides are TGTGCCAGCAGTTTCGGCGGGGAGGGGAGATATCGGGGCTACACCTTC. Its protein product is CASSFGGEGRYRGYTF.

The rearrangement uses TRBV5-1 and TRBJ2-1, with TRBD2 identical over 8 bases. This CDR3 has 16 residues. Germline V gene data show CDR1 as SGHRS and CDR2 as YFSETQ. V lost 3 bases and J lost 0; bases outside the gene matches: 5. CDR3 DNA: TGCGCCAGCAGCTCGACCGGGGGGGGCTCCTACAATGAGCAGTTCTTC. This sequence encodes CASSSTGGGSYNEQFF.

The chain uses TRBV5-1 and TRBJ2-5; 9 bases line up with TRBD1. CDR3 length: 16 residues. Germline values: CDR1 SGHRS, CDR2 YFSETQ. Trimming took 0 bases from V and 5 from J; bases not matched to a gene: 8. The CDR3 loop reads CASSLVGTGLRETQYF. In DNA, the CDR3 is TGCGCCAGCAGCTTGGTAGGGACAGGGTTACGGGAGACCCAGTACTTC.

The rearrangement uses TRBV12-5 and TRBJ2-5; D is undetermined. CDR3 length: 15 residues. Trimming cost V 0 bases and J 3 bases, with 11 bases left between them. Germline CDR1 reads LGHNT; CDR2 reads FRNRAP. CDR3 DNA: TGTGCTAGTGGTTTGGTAGCGTCCAAGGAAGAGACCCAGTACTTC. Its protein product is CASGLVASKEETQYF.

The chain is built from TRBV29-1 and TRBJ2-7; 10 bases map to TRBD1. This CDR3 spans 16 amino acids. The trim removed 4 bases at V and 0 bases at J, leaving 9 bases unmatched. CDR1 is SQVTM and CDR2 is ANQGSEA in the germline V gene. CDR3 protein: CSVVNFGDRGSYEQYF. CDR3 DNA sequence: TGCAGCGTTGTAAATTTTGGGGACAGGGGCTCCTACGAGCAGTACTTC.

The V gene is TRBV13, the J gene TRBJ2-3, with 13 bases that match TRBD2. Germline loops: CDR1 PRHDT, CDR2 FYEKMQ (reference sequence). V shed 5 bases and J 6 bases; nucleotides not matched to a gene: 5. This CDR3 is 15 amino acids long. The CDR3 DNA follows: TGTGCCAGCAGCCTTGGACTAGCGGGAGCGGATACGCAGTATTTT. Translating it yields CASSLGLAGADTQYF.

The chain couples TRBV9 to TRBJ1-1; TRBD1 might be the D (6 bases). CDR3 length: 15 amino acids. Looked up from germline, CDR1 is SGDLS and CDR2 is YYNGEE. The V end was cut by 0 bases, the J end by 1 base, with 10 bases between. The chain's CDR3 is CASSVAAGENTEAFF. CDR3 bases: TGTGCCAGCAGCGTAGCGGCAGGGGAGAACACTGAAGCTTTCTTT.

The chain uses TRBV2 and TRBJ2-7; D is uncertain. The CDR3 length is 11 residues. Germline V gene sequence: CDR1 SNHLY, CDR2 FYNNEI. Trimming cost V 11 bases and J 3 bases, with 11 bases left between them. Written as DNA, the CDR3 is TGTGCCGCCCGTAGCCGCTACGAGCAGTACTTC. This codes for CAARSRYEQYF.

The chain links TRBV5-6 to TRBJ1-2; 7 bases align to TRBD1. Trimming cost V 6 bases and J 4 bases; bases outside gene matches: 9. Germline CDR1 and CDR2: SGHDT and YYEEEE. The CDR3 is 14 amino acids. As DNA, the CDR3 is TGTGCCAGCACCCGGGACAGCCTCGGCTATGGCTACACCTTC. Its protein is CASTRDSLGYGYTF.

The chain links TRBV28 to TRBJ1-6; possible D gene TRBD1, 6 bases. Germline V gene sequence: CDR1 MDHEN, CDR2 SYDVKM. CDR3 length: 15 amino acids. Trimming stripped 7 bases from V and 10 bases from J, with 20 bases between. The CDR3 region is CASTPDSKTFSPLHF. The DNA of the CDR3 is TGTGCCAGCACCCCGGACAGCAAGACGTTCTCACCCCTCCACTTT.

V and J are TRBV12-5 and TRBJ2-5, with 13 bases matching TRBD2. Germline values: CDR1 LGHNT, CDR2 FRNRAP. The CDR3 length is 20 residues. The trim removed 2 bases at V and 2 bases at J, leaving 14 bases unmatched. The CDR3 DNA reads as TGTGCTAGTGGTTTGAGGGGAGGGACTAGCGGGGCCCTCCGACAAGAGACCCAGTACTTC. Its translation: CASGLRGGTSGALRQETQYF. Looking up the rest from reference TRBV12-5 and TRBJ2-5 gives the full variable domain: DARVTQTPRHKVTEMGQEVTMRCQPILGHNTVFWYRQTMMQGLELLAYFRNRAPLDDSGMPKDRFSAEMPDATLATLKIQPSEPRDSAVYFCASGLRGGTSGALRQETQYFGPGTRLLVL.

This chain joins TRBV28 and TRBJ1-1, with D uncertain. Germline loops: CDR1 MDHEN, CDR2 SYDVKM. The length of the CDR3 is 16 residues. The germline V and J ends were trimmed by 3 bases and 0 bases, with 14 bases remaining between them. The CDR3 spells CASSLRKNHMNTEAFF. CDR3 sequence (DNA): TGTGCCAGCAGTTTGCGGAAAAACCACATGAACACTGAAGCTTTCTTT. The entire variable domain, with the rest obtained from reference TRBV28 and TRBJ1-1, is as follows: DVKVTQSSRYLVKRTGEKVFLECVQDMDHENMFWYRQDPGLGLRLIYFSYDVKMKEKGDIPEGYSVSREKKERFSLILESASTNQTSMYLCASSLRKNHMNTEAFFGQGTRLTVV.

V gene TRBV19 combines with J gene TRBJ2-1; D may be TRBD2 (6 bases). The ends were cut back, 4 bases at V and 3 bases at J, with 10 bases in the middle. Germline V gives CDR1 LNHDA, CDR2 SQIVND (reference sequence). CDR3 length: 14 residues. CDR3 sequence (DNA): TGTGCCAGTAGTAGGGGGGTTCACTACAATGAGCAGTTCTTC. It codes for CASSRGVHYNEQFF.